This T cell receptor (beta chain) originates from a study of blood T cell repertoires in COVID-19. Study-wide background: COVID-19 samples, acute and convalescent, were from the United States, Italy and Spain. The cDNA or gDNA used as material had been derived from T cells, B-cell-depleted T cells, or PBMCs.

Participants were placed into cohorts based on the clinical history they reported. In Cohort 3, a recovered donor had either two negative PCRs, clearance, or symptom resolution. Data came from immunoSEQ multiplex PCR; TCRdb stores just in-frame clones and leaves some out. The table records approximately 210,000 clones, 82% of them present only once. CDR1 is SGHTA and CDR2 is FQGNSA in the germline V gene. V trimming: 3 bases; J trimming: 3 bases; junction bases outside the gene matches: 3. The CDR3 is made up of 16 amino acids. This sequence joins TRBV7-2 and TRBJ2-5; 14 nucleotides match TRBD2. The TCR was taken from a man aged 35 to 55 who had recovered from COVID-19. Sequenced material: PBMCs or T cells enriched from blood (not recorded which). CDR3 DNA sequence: TGTGCCAGCAGCTTCTGGGGACTAGCGGGAGAAGAGACCCAGTACTTC. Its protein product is CASSFWGLAGEETQYF.